These 16 T cell receptor beta chains were sequenced from one sample in a study of chemoradiotherapy in HPV16-positive cancers. Some clones are missing from TCRdb's copy, which holds only in-frame ones; the method was immunoSEQ multiplex PCR. Among about 29,000 clones listed, about 93% were seen once. The specimen was blood, collected from a patient who underwent chemoradiotherapy. All receptors come from a human donor with HPV-associated anogenital cancer.

This chain connects TRBV10-3 to TRBJ2-1; perhaps TRBD1 as D (5 bases). The V gene's germline CDR1 is ENHRY and CDR2 SYGVKD. The CDR3 is 11 residues long. Trimming pared 8 bases from V and 6 bases from J, leaving 8 bases between. CDR3 sequence: CAISGANEQFF. Here the CDR3 DNA reads TGTGCCATCTCTGGGGCCAATGAGCAGTTCTTC.

The rearrangement links TRBV28 to TRBJ1-1, with D unclear. The CDR3 contains 14 residues. The germline V and J ends were trimmed by 8 bases and 2 bases, with 15 bases remaining between them. The germline CDR1 and CDR2 sequences are MDHEN and SYDVKM. The CDR3 DNA reads TGTGCCAGCGGGCACATGGGAGTTAACACTGAAGCTTTCTTT. Translated, it gives CASGHMGVNTEAFF.

V gene TRBV5-4 combines with J gene TRBJ1-1; D perhaps matches TRBD1 (6 bases). The CDR3 has 15 amino acids. Trimming cost V 4 bases and J 13 bases, with 26 bases left between them. Germline V gene data show CDR1 as SGHNT and CDR2 as YYREEE (reference sequence). CDR3 protein: CASSNPLGRGGKVFF. The CDR3 coding sequence is TGTGCCAGCAGCAACCCTTTGGGCAGGGGAGGTAAGGTTTTCTTT.

This chain connects TRBV18 to TRBJ2-1; 8 positions match TRBD1. CDR1 KGHSH and CDR2 LQKENI come from the germline V gene. V trimming: 3 bases; J trimming: 2 bases; junction bases outside the gene matches: 0. The CDR3 spans 14 residues. The CDR3: CASSPTGAYNEQFF. CDR3 sequence (DNA): TGTGCCAGCTCACCGACAGGGGCCTACAATGAGCAGTTCTTC.

The rearrangement links TRBV5-5 to TRBJ2-5; 12 positions agree with TRBD2. CDR1 is SGHKS and CDR2 is YYEKEE in the germline V gene (reference sequence). CDR3 size: 16 residues. Trimming at V came to 0 bases and at J to 4 bases, leaving 4 bases not matched to a gene. The CDR3 is CASSLAASGGGETQYF. The CDR3 DNA reads as TGTGCCAGCAGCTTGGCCGCTAGCGGGGGGGGAGAGACCCAGTACTTC. Drawing the rest from reference TRBV5-5 and TRBJ2-5, the complete variable domain is DAGVTQSPTHLIKTRGQQVTLRCSPISGHKSVSWYQQVLGQGPQFIFQYYEKEERGRGNFPDRFSARQFPNYSSELNVNALLLGDSALYLCASSLAASGGGETQYFGPGTRLLVL.

This rearrangement joins TRBV6-5 to TRBJ2-7, with 7 bases aligning to TRBD1. The junction had 8 bases not matched to a gene; V was cut back by 3 bases and J by 3 bases. Looked up from germline, CDR1 is MNHEY and CDR2 is SVGAGI. The CDR3 has 15 residues. The CDR3 sequence is CASSYYPDRDYEQYF. The CDR3 DNA reads as TGTGCCAGCAGTTATTACCCCGACAGGGACTACGAGCAGTACTTC.

The chain employs TRBV18 and TRBJ2-7, with 7 nucleotides matching TRBD1. Per germline, CDR1 KGHSH and CDR2 LQKENI. The CDR3 is made up of 12 amino acids. Losses at the gene ends were 6 bases for V and 10 bases for J; bases not matched to a gene: 9. CDR3 sequence (DNA): TGTGCCAGCTCCACGGACAGGACTTTCCAGTACTTC. It yields the protein CASSTDRTFQYF.

This clone was picked up one time. The genes are TRBV28 and TRBJ1-5; the D gene is possibly TRBD1 (6 bases). Germline V gene sequence: CDR1 MDHEN, CDR2 SYDVKM. V was pared by 2 bases and J by 6 bases, with 14 bases between. This CDR3 is built from 15 residues. CDR3 in DNA: TGTGCCAGCAGTTTAGGAGGGGGGGTGGGTCAGCCCCAGCATTTT. Its protein product is CASSLGGGVGQPQHF.

V usage is TRBV28 and J usage is TRBJ2-7, with D unclear. V was pared by 1 base and J by 4 bases, with 14 bases between. CDR1 and CDR2 from the germline V gene are MDHEN and SYDVKM. CDR3 length equals 15 residues. In DNA form, the CDR3 reads TGTGCCAGCAGTTTATTTCTTGGACGGACGTACGAGCAGTACTTC. Translation gives CASSLFLGRTYEQYF.

This clone was seen just once. This chain uses TRBV9 with TRBJ1-5; maybe TRBD1 (5 bases). Trimming cost V 4 bases and J 6 bases, with 11 bases left between them. The CDR3 runs 13 residues. The germline CDR1 and CDR2 sequences are SGDLS and YYNGEE. Written as DNA, the CDR3 is TGTGCCAGCAGCCGAGACGGGGGTCAGCCCCAGCATTTT. Residues: CASSRDGGQPQHF.

V is TRBV18 and J is TRBJ1-6; 8 nucleotides match TRBD1. Germline V lookup: CDR1 KGHSH, CDR2 LQKENI. The CDR3 is made up of 14 amino acids. With V trimmed by 6 bases and J by 10 bases, 8 bases remained unmatched. In nucleotides, the CDR3 is TGTGCCAGCTCGCCAACAGGGGGTGGATCACCCCTCCACTTT. This translates into CASSPTGGGSPLHF.

The gene calls are TRBV15 and TRBJ2-2; 7 bases line up with TRBD2. Germline CDR1 and CDR2: LNHNV and YYDKDF (reference sequence). The CDR3 runs to 14 residues. The V and J ends lost 0 bases and 6 bases, in that order; junction bases with no gene match: 1. Here the CDR3 reads CATSRDRGAGELFF. The CDR3 DNA is TGTGCCACCAGCAGAGATCGGGGGGCCGGGGAGCTGTTTTTT.

The chain recombines TRBV5-1 with TRBJ2-7, with 7 positions matching TRBD1. The junction had 10 bases not matched to a gene; V was cut back by 5 bases and J by 2 bases. The length of the CDR3 is 15 residues. The V gene's germline CDR1 is SGHRS and CDR2 YFSETQ. CDR3 amino acids: CASRNSRDRTYEQYF. The CDR3 coding sequence is TGCGCCAGCAGAAATTCTAGGGACAGAACCTACGAGCAGTACTTC.

This chain connects TRBV7-9 to TRBJ2-1, with a possible D match to TRBD1 (5 bases). Germline V gene sequence: CDR1 SEHNR, CDR2 FQNEAQ (reference sequence). V was trimmed by 1 base and J by 7 bases, leaving 11 bases between them. CDR3 length equals 14 residues. This chain's CDR3 is CASSLGAGSNEQFF. CDR3 coding DNA: TGTGCCAGCAGCTTAGGAGCAGGGTCGAATGAGCAGTTCTTC.

This sequence joins TRBV27 and TRBJ1-2, with D possibly being TRBD1 (6 bases). The V gene's germline CDR1 is MNHEY and CDR2 SMNVEV (reference sequence). V lost 3 bases and J 5 bases, leaving 13 bases between the germline ends. The CDR3 is 14 amino acids. The CDR3 reads CASSFGTSGYGYTF. In nucleotides, the CDR3 is TGTGCCAGCAGTTTTGGGACAAGCGGATATGGCTACACCTTC.

This rearrangement joins TRBV6-6 to TRBJ1-2, with 11 nucleotides matching TRBD1. This CDR3 spans 14 amino acids. V dropped 4 bases and J dropped 3; count of bases not matched to a gene: 1. Germline V gene sequence: CDR1 MNHNY, CDR2 SVGAGI (reference sequence). CDR3 residues: CASSWGQGDYGYTF. Here the CDR3 DNA reads TGTGCCAGCAGTTGGGGACAGGGGGACTATGGCTACACCTTC.